The 24 T cell receptor beta chains listed next were all sequenced from one sample in a study of technical replicates of blood from a few donors. Clones were read by immunoSEQ multiplex PCR, and TCRdb kept only the in-frame ones, dropping some. The data contain 60,000 to 65,000 clones, about 88% of them seen just once; the ten biggest clones take up approximately 5%. The sequencing sample was made of PBMCs. The receptors originated from a human donor in good health. Some clones in this sample may be carry-over from other donors' samples.

The chain combines TRBV10-3 with TRBJ2-5; 9 bases fit TRBD1. Germline CDR1 ENHRY, CDR2 SYGVKD. The length of the CDR3 is 15 residues. Trimming took 6 bases from V and 2 from J; bases not matched to a gene: 7. CDR3 coding DNA: TGTGCCATCAGAGAGGGACAGGGAGAACAAGAGACCCAGTACTTC. It specifies CAIREGQGEQETQYF.

The rearrangement joins TRBV10-1 to TRBJ2-6, with D maybe TRBD2 (6 bases). Trimming cost V 8 bases and J 4 bases, with 21 bases left between them. Germline loops: CDR1 WNHNN, CDR2 SYGVQD (reference sequence). The CDR3 has 17 residues. CDR3 amino acids: CASSYRGGRFGANVLTF. The CDR3 DNA follows: TGCGCCAGCTCCTACAGAGGAGGGCGGTTCGGGGCCAACGTCCTGACTTTC.

J is TRBJ2-7 and V is TRBV29-1, with 10 bases lining up with TRBD2. Trimming cost V 4 bases and J 4 bases; bases outside gene matches: 10. Germline assignment: CDR1 SQVTM and CDR2 ANQGSEA. CDR3 length: 15 residues. Here the CDR3 reads CSVGERGGLFYEQYF. The CDR3 DNA sequence: TGCAGCGTTGGGGAGCGGGGGGGCTTATTTTACGAGCAGTACTTC.

J is TRBJ1-5 and V is TRBV4-1; D is possibly TRBD1 (5 bases). This CDR3 contains 16 residues. V dropped 3 bases and J dropped 7 bases, with 19 bases sitting between them. CDR1 and CDR2 from the germline V gene are MGHRA and YSYEKL. Written as DNA, the CDR3 is TGCGCCAGCAGCCAGGGTTTACAGGCGACGGGCCAGCCCCAGCATTTT. It yields the protein CASSQGLQATGQPQHF.

Concerning this clone: A junction boundary mismatches the germline segment, possibly from a read error. V usage is TRBV5-4 and J usage is TRBJ2-1, with D possibly being TRBD1 (5 bases). Per the germline V gene, CDR1 is SGHNT and CDR2 is YYREEE (reference sequence). CDR3 length: 15 residues. The DNA of the CDR3 is TGCGCCAGCAGCCAAGGGGCAGCATCCTACAATGAGCAGTTCTTC. Translation: CASSQGAASYNEQFF.

The V gene is TRBV4-3, the J gene TRBJ2-7; 8 bases fit TRBD2. V shed 1 base, J shed 2 bases, and the junction held 4 bases outside the gene matches. The CDR3 covers 15 residues. CDR1 and CDR2 from the germline V gene are LGHNA and YSLEER. Written as DNA, the CDR3 is TGCGCCAGCAGCCAAGGGACGGGAGGGCCCTACGAGCAGTACTTC. It yields the protein CASSQGTGGPYEQYF.

The V and J genes are TRBV7-2 and TRBJ1-5, with D possibly TRBD1 on 6 matching bases. CDR3 length: 14 residues. Trimming left V 6 bases short and J 0 bases short, with 9 bases between. CDR1 SGHTA and CDR2 FQGNSA come from the germline V gene. CDR3 DNA sequence: TGTGCCAGCAGACAAGGGGGTAGCAATCAGCCCCAGCATTTT. Its protein product is CASRQGGSNQPQHF.

This chain uses TRBV5-4 with TRBJ1-1, with D possibly matching TRBD1 (5 bases). Trimming took off 3 bases at V and 6 bases at J, with 15 bases between the two ends. The CDR3 is 14 amino acids. Germline-derived CDR1 and CDR2 are SGHNT and YYREEE (reference sequence). In nucleotides, the CDR3 is TGTGCCAGCAGCTGGACCAGGGATACGGCTGAAGCTTTCTTT. This gives the protein CASSWTRDTAEAFF.

This clone was observed a few times. The chain combines TRBV19 with TRBJ1-2; the match to TRBD1 covers 9 bases. CDR3 length: 16 amino acids. CDR1 is LNHDA, CDR2 SQIVND, per germline (reference sequence). V was pared by 5 bases and J by 3 bases, with 10 bases of the junction left unmatched. The CDR3 coding sequence is TGTGCCAGTAGTCTACGGGACAGGGTTCGGGACTATGGCTACACCTTC. It encodes CASSLRDRVRDYGYTF.

The genes are TRBV7-9 and TRBJ1-2; 9 bases are a match to TRBD1. Germline loops: CDR1 SEHNR, CDR2 FQNEAQ (reference sequence). The CDR3 contains 13 residues. V was clipped by 7 bases and J by 6 bases; unmatched bases: 6. The CDR3 nucleotides read TGTGCCAGCACCCCCGGGACAGGGAATGGCTACACCTTC. It encodes CASTPGTGNGYTF.

The chain carries TRBV6-6 and TRBJ1-4; D call uncertain. Deletions cut 6 bases from V and 7 bases from J, with 15 bases between. The germline V gene encodes CDR1 MNHNY and CDR2 SVGAGI (reference sequence). The CDR3 is 14 residues long. CDR3 sequence reads: CASSLRGVPEKLFF. CDR3 sequence (DNA): TGTGCCAGCAGCCTCCGAGGAGTCCCTGAAAAACTGTTTTTT.

The CDR3 sequence is CASSSTGTGAHGGYTF. CDR3 coding DNA: TGTGCCAGTAGCAGCACCGGGACAGGGGCGCACGGGGGCTACACCTTC. The chain employs TRBV19 and TRBJ1-2, with 10 bases matching TRBD1. The length of the CDR3 is 16 residues. Losses at the gene ends were 6 bases for V and 8 bases for J; bases not matched to a gene: 15. The germline CDR1 and CDR2 sequences are LNHDA and SQIVND (reference sequence).

V gene TRBV7-2 combines with J gene TRBJ2-5; possible D gene TRBD2, 5 bases. Germline lookup yields CDR1 SGHTA and CDR2 FQGNSA. The CDR3 totals 16 residues. Trimming left V 5 bases short and J 5 bases short, with 21 bases between. The CDR3 loop reads CASSDPLRGTWETQYF. The CDR3 DNA follows: TGTGCCAGCAGCGATCCCCTCCGGGGTACGTGGGAGACCCAGTACTTC.

The chain is built from TRBV6-1 and TRBJ1-1; TRBD1 aligns across 8 bases. The V segment lost 7 bases and the J segment 5 bases; nucleotides outside the gene matches: 12. The germline V gene encodes CDR1 MNHNS and CDR2 SASEGT. CDR3 size: 15 residues. In DNA form, the CDR3 reads TGTGCCAGCACCTCAGGGCAGGGGGCTCATACTGAAGCTTTCTTT. It is translated as CASTSGQGAHTEAFF.

V is TRBV28 and J is TRBJ2-2; possible D gene TRBD1, 5 bases. Trimming took off 2 bases at V and 6 bases at J, with 10 bases between the two ends. This CDR3 contains 14 residues. CDR1 and CDR2 (germline): MDHEN, SYDVKM. The CDR3 nucleotides are TGTGCCAGCAGTTTAAGGCAGGGATCCGGGGAGCTGTTTTTT. It codes for CASSLRQGSGELFF.

This chain uses TRBV5-4 with TRBJ2-7; 9 bases are a match to TRBD2. The J segment lost 5 bases and the V segment lost 0 bases, leaving 6 bases of the junction unmatched. CDR3 length: 15 residues. In germline, CDR1 is SGHNT, CDR2 YYREEE (reference sequence). The DNA of the CDR3 is TGTGCCAGCAGCTTGGATAGCGGGAGAATAAACGAGCAGTACTTC. Protein: CASSLDSGRINEQYF.

The chain carries TRBV2 and TRBJ2-2; D is perhaps TRBD2 (5 bases). Germline-derived CDR1 and CDR2 are SNHLY and FYNNEI. The CDR3 contains 12 residues. The V end lost 3 bases, the J end lost 7 bases, and 6 bases lay between the germline ends. For the CDR3, the DNA is TGTGCCAGCAGTGATGCGGGCGGGGAGCTGTTTTTT. This translates into CASSDAGGELFF.

In this sample, this clone turned up once. This chain connects TRBV4-3 to TRBJ1-3; D call uncertain. V dropped 1 base and J dropped 0 bases, with 7 bases sitting between them. The germline CDR1 and CDR2 sequences are LGHNA and YSLEER. CDR3 size: 15 residues. CDR3 protein: CASSQGQNSGNTIYF. The CDR3 DNA reads TGCGCCAGCAGCCAAGGGCAGAACTCTGGAAACACCATATATTTT.

The V and J genes are TRBV5-1 and TRBJ2-1; 7 nucleotides line up with TRBD2. V lost 5 bases and J lost 4; bases outside the gene matches: 9. Germline V gene sequence: CDR1 SGHRS, CDR2 YFSETQ. This CDR3 region has 15 residues. CDR3 DNA: TGCGCCAGCAGGTTAAGGCTAGCGGAGTACAATGAGCAGTTCTTC. Its translation is CASRLRLAEYNEQFF.

This chain joins TRBV9 and TRBJ2-5, with TRBD2 identical over 8 bases. Germline V lookup: CDR1 SGDLS, CDR2 YYNGEE. The CDR3 totals 16 residues. The J segment lost 5 bases and the V segment lost 1 base, leaving 10 bases of the junction unmatched. The CDR3 bases are TGTGCCAGCAGCGTAAATACGGGGGGGCTCGGGGAGACCCAGTACTTC. Translated: CASSVNTGGLGETQYF.

The chain combines TRBV14 with TRBJ2-2, with TRBD2 matching over 7 bases. Looked up from germline, CDR1 is SGHDN and CDR2 is FVKESK. Trimming removed 6 bases from V and 5 bases from J; junction bases left unmatched: 6. The CDR3 contains 14 residues. CDR3 in DNA: TGTGCCAGCAGAACGGGGGGAACAACCGGGGAGCTGTTTTTT. It translates to CASRTGGTTGELFF.

The genes are TRBV5-1 and TRBJ1-5; 7 bases map to TRBD1. J gave up 0 bases and V 5 bases, and 5 bases lay outside the gene matches. The CDR3 length is 15 residues. Germline CDR1 is SGHRS and CDR2 is YFSETQ. Here the CDR3 reads CASRATGNSNQPQHF. The CDR3, as DNA: TGCGCCAGCAGGGCGACAGGGAATAGCAATCAGCCCCAGCATTTT.

This clone was recorded once. The chain carries TRBV7-2 and TRBJ1-6; the D gene is possibly TRBD1 (5 bases). Per germline, CDR1 SGHTA and CDR2 FQGNSA. The V end lost 3 bases, the J end lost 9 bases, and 12 bases lay between the germline ends. This CDR3 is built from 14 residues. CDR3 sequence (DNA): TGTGCCAGCAGCTTCGACGACAGCGTTTCACCCCTCCACTTT. Encoded protein: CASSFDDSVSPLHF.

The gene calls are TRBV18 and TRBJ2-7, with D maybe TRBD1 (5 bases). Germline V CDR1 and CDR2: KGHSH, LQKENI. The CDR3 covers 13 residues. Trimming left V 3 bases short and J 2 bases short, with 8 bases between. The CDR3 nucleotides are TGTGCCAGCTCACCGGCGACAGCCTACGAGCAGTACTTC. As protein: CASSPATAYEQYF.